A single count supports the clone carrying this T cell receptor (beta chain). Its specificity is not known. The length of the CDR3 is 15 residues. CDR1 is LNHDA, CDR2 SQIVND, per germline (reference sequence). V was cut by 6 bases and J by 4 bases, with 15 bases left in between. These data are taken from a study of T cell repertoires in cytomegalovirus infection. Overall study context: Peptides in the study included HLA-C-restricted and HLA-B-restricted CMV epitopes. It can be stated that public TCR beta signatures indicated CMV infection as well as a matching HLA type.

TCRdb re-called the reads through MiXCR, storing one row per CDR3 protein. The table lists approximately 340,000 distinct CDR3 sequences, 25% to 35% of them singletons. The clonotype was recovered from a human donor in good health (CMV status not recorded). Some clones in this sample may be carry-over from other donors' samples. The V gene is TRBV19, the J gene TRBJ1-4, with D possibly being TRBD1 (5 bases). The sequenced sample was cultured PBMCs, obtained from culture after CMV antigen stimulation. CDR3 protein: CASSLFDRYNEKLFF. The CDR3 DNA reads as TGTGCCAGTAGCTTATTCGACAGATATAATGAAAAACTGTTTTTT.